This T cell receptor (beta chain) was documented in a study of cytomegalovirus exposure and HLA in healthy donors. PCR used 60 Vbeta primers and 13 Jbeta primers. Clones were read by immunoSEQ multiplex PCR, and TCRdb kept only the in-frame ones, dropping some. The table lists some 95,000 clones, about 72% of them singletons. Sequenced input: PBMCs. This TCR derives from a man aged 25-45 years in good health and CMV-seronegative.

CDR3 coding DNA: TGTGCCAGCAGCCCTACTCTCCGGAGATTCTATGGCTACACCTTC. It is translated as CASSPTLRRFYGYTF. The V and J genes are TRBV5-8 and TRBJ1-2; no firm D call. The CDR3 length is 15 residues. Germline-derived CDR1 and CDR2 are SGHTS and YDEGEE. Trimming removed 4 bases at V and 4 bases at J, with 17 bases between.